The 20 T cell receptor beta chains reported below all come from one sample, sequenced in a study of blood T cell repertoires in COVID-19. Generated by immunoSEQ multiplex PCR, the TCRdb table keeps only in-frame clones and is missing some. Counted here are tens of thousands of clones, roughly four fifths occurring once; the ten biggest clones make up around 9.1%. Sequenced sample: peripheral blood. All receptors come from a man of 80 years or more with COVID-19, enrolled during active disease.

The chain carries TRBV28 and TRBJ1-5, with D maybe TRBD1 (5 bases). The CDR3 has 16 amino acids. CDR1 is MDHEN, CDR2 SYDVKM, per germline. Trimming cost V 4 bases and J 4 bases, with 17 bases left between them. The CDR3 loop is CASSSLRAQGNQPQHF. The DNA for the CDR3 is TGTGCCAGCAGTTCCTTACGGGCTCAGGGTAATCAGCCCCAGCATTTT.

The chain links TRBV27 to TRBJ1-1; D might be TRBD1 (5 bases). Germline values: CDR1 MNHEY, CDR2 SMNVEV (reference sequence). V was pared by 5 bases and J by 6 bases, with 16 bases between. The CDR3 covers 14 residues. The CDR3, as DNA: TGTGCCAGCAGTCCGACGGGGACGGGGGCTGAAGCTTTCTTT. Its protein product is CASSPTGTGAEAFF.

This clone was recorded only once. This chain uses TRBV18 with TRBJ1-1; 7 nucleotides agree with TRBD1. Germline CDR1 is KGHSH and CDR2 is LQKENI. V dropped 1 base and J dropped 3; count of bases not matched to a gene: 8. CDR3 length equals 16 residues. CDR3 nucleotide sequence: TGTGCCAGCTCACCACGACAAGGGGGCGCAGACACTGAAGCTTTCTTT. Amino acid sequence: CASSPRQGGADTEAFF.

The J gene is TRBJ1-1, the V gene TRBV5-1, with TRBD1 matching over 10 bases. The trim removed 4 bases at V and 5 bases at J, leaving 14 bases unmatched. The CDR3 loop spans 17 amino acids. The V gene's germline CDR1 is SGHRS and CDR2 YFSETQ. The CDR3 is CASSLMARPGQGTEAFF. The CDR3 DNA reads TGCGCCAGCAGCCTGATGGCCCGACCGGGACAGGGGACTGAAGCTTTCTTT.

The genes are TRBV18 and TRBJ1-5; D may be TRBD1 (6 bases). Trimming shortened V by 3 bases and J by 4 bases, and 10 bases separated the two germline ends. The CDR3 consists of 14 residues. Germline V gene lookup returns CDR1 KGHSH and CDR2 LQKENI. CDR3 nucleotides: TGTGCCAGCTCACCTTCAGGGGCGAATCAGCCCCAGCATTTT. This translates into CASSPSGANQPQHF.

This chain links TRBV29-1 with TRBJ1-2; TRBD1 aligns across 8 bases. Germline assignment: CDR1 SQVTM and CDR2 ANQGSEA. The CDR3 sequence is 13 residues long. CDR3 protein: CTPQGESGPGYTF. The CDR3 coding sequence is TGCACCCCACAGGGGGAATCAGGGCCTGGCTACACCTTC.

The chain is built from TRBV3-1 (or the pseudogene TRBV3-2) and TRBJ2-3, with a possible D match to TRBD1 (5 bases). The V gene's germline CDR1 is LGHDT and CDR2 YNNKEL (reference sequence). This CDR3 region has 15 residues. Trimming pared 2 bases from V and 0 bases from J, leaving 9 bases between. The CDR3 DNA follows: TGTGCCAGCAGCCAACAGGGTACTAGCACAGATACGCAGTATTTT. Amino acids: CASSQQGTSTDTQYF.

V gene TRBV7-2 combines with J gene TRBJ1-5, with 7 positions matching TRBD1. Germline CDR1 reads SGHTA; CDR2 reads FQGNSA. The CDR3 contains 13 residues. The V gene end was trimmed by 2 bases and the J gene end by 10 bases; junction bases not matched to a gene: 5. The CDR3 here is CASSLRQGVPQHF. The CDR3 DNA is TGTGCCAGCAGCTTACGTCAGGGGGTTCCCCAGCATTTT.

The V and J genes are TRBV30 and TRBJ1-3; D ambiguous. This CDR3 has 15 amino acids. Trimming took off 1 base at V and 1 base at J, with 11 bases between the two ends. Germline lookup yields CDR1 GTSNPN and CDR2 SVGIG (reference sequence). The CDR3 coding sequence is TGTGCCTGGAGTGCGGGAATTCAATCTGGAAACACCATATATTTT. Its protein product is CAWSAGIQSGNTIYF.

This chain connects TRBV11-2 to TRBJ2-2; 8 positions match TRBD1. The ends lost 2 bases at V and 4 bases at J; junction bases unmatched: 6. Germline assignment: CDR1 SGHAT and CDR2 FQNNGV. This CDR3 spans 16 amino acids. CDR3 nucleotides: TGTGCCAGCAGCTTAAGAGGACAGGGAGCCACCGGGGAGCTGTTTTTT. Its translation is CASSLRGQGATGELFF. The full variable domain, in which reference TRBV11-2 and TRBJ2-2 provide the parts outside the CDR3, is EAGVAQSPRYKIIEKRQSVAFWCNPISGHATLYWYQQILGQGPKLLIQFQNNGVVDDSQLPKDRFSAERLKGVDSTLKIQPAKLEDSAVYLCASSLRGQGATGELFFGEGSRLTVL.

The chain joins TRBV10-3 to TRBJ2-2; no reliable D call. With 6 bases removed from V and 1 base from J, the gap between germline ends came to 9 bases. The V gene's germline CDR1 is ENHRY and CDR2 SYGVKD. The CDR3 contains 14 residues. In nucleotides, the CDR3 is TGTGCCATCAGGCCCCCCGGGAACACCGGGGAGCTGTTTTTT. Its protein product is CAIRPPGNTGELFF.

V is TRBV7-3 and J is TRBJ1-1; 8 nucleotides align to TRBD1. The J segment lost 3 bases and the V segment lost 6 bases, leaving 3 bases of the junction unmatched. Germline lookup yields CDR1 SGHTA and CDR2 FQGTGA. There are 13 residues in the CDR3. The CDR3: CASSLQGDTEAFF. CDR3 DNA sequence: TGTGCCAGCAGTTTACAGGGGGACACTGAAGCTTTCTTT.

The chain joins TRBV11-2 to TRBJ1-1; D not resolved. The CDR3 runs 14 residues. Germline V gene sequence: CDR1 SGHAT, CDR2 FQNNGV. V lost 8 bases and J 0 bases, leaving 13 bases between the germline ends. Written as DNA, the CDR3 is TGTGCCAGCCGGGAGGGAAGGATGAACACTGAAGCTTTCTTT. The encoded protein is CASREGRMNTEAFF.

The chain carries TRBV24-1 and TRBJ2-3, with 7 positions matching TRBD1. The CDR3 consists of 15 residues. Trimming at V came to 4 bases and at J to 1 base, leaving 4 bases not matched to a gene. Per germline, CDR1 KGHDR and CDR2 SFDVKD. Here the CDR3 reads CATSDLGTGTDTQYF. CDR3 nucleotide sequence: TGTGCCACCAGTGACCTCGGGACAGGCACAGATACGCAGTATTTT.

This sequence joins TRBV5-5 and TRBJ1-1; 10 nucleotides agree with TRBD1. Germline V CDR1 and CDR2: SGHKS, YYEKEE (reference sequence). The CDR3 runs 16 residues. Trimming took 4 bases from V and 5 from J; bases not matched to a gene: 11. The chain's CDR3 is CASSATPGQGETEAFF. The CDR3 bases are TGTGCCAGCAGCGCAACCCCCGGACAGGGGGAGACTGAAGCTTTCTTT. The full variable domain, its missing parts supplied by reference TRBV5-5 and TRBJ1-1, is DAGVTQSPTHLIKTRGQQVTLRCSPISGHKSVSWYQQVLGQGPQFIFQYYEKEERGRGNFPDRFSARQFPNYSSELNVNALLLGDSALYLCASSATPGQGETEAFFGQGTRLTVV.

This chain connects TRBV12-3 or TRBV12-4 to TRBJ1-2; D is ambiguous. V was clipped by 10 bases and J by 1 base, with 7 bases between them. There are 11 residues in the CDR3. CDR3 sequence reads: CATLLNYGYTF. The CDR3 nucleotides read TGTGCCACCCTCCTTAACTATGGCTACACCTTC.

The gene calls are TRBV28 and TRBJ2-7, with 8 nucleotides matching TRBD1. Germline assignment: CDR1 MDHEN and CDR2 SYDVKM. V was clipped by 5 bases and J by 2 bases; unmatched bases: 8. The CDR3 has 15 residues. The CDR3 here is CASSGDRKQTYEQYF. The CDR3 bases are TGTGCCAGCAGTGGGGACAGGAAGCAAACCTACGAGCAGTACTTC.

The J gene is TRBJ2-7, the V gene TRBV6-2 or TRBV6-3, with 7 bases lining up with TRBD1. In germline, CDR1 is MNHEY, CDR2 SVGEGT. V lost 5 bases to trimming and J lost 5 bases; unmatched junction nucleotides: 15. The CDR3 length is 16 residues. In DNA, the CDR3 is TGTGCCAGCAGTCCGATATCGACAGGGCAAATCCACGAGCAGTACGTC. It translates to CASSPISTGQIHEQYV.

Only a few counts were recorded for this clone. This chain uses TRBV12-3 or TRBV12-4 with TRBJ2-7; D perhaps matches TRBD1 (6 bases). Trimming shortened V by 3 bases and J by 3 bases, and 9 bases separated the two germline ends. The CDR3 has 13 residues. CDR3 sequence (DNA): TGTGCCAGCAGTTTTGGACAGAGCTACGAGCAGTACGTC. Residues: CASSFGQSYEQYV.

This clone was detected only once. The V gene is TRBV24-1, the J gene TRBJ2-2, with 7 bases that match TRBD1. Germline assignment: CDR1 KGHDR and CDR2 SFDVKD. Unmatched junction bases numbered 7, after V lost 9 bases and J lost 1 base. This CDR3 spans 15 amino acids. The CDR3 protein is CATCPGQRNTGELFF. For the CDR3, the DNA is TGTGCCACCTGCCCGGGACAGCGGAACACCGGGGAGCTGTTTTTT.